A selection of T cell receptor beta chains follows, all from one sample in a study of T-cell reconstitution after alpha-beta-depleted transplantation in children. TCRdb reprocessed the PCR reads via MiXCR and lists one record per CDR3 protein. This sample yields around 200,000 distinct CDR3 sequences, of which around 6.8% are seen a single time; about 2.9% belongs to the top ten. Specimen: PBMCs from the stem cell graft donor, collected from the stem cell graft. Source of these receptors: a human donor who donated a stem cell graft to a child with Wiskott-Aldrich syndrome. Both conserved end residues are part of each CDR3. The D gene is left open where the match is weak. The size entry is marked missing in some rows and otherwise reads once, few, many or a size class.

v_call	d_call	j_call	clone_size	cdr3_nt	cdr3_aa
TRBV6-1	TRBD1	TRBJ1-5	many	TGTGCCAGCAGCTCCGGGACAGGGGAATACAATCAGCCCCAGCATTTT	CASSSGTGEYNQPQHF
TRBV29-1	-	TRBJ1-2	many	TGCAGCGTTGAGGAAGGGGGCTATGGCTACACCTTC	CSVEEGGYGYTF
TRBV6-1	TRBD1	TRBJ1-1	-	TGTGCCAGCAGTAATACCGGGACAGGGGTCGGAAACACTGAAGCTTTCTTT	CASSNTGTGVGNTEAFF
TRBV29-1	-	TRBJ1-2	many	TGCAGCGTTGGGGGTTTGGGGGTGAACTATGGCTACACCTTC	CSVGGLGVNYGYTF
TRBV20-1	TRBD2	TRBJ2-1	-	TGCTGTGCTAGGGCTAGCGGGCGACCTACTGTCTACAATGAGCAGTTCTTC	CCARASGRPTVYNEQFF
TRBV12-3/TRBV12-4	TRBD2	TRBJ2-2	many	TGTGCCAGCAGCATAGCGGGAGGACCCGGGGAGCTGTTTTTT	CASSIAGGPGELFF
TRBV20-1	TRBD1	TRBJ1-5	many	TGCAGTGCTGAATGGACAGGGGGGAATAGCAATCAGCCCCAGCATTTT	CSAEWTGGNSNQPQHF
TRBV12-3/TRBV12-4	TRBD1	TRBJ1-2	-	TGTACCTTCAGTTTAGCGCCAGGGACAGGGGGCAGGAATGGCTACACCTTC	CTFSLAPGTGGRNGYTF
TRBV4-1	-	TRBJ2-5	many	TGCGCCAGCAGCCAAGGAGAGTTTCCGGTGGAGACCCAGTACTTC	CASSQGEFPVETQYF
TRBV29-1	TRBD1	TRBJ1-2	many	TGCAGCGTTGATAAAGGGACAGACTATGGCTACACCTTC	CSVDKGTDYGYTF
TRBV5-1	-	TRBJ2-7	few	TGCGCCAGCAGCTTGGCGGGACACCCGAGTGGCGAGCAGTACTTC	CASSLAGHPSGEQYF
TRBV3-1	TRBD1	TRBJ2-7	many	TGTGCCAGCAGCCTTCCGGGACAGGGCCCCTACGAGCAGTACTTC	CASSLPGQGPYEQYF
TRBV4-3	-	TRBJ2-7	many	TGCGCCAGCAGCCAACGCCCGGGATTTTACGAGCAGTACTTC	CASSQRPGFYEQYF
TRBV3-1	-	TRBJ2-1	many	TGTGCCAGCAGCCAAGGTACAGCCTACAATGAGCAGTTCTTC	CASSQGTAYNEQFF
TRBV6-5	-	TRBJ2-1	many	TGTGCCAGCAGTTACTCCGGGGGTATGGTAGACAATGAGCAGTTCTTC	CASSYSGGMVDNEQFF
TRBV7-6	-	TRBJ2-3	many	TGTGCCAGCAGCTTAGTGACAGACAGCCTAGCATCAGATACGCAGTATTTT	CASSLVTDSLASDTQYF
TRBV27	-	TRBJ1-2	many	TGTGCCAGCAGTTTTCAGGGCACCTATGGCTACACCTTC	CASSFQGTYGYTF
TRBV15	-	TRBJ2-2	many	TGTGCCACCAGCAAGGAAGGGGGGACCGGGGAGCTGTTTTTT	CATSKEGGTGELFF
TRBV7-8	TRBD1	TRBJ2-7	many	TGTGCCAGCAGCCTACGGGACAGGGGAGCCTCCTACGAGCAGTACTTC	CASSLRDRGASYEQYF
TRBV20-1	-	TRBJ2-5	few	TGCAGCGGGATGGGGTTTGATCAAGAGACCCAGTACTTC	CSGMGFDQETQYF
TRBV29-1	-	TRBJ1-2	many	TGCAGCGTTGTAACAGGAACACTCTATGGCTACACCTTC	CSVVTGTLYGYTF
TRBV15	-	TRBJ2-7	-	TGTGCCACCAGCAGATATACTAGTAGCGAGCAGTACTTC	CATSRYTSSEQYF
TRBV5-1	-	TRBJ1-2	many	TGCGCCAGCAGAGCAGTGATCGGCCATGGCTACACCTTC	CASRAVIGHGYTF
TRBV28	TRBD2	TRBJ2-1	many	TGTGCCAGCAGTTTATTACGACTAGCGGGGGCCTACAATGAGCAGTTCTTC	CASSLLRLAGAYNEQFF
TRBV12-3/TRBV12-4	-	TRBJ1-1	many	TGTGCCAGCAGTTGGCTTAGGGCCGGTGAAGCTTTCTTT	CASSWLRAGEAFF
TRBV3-1	-	TRBJ2-7	few	TGTGCCAGCAGCCAACGGAGGGCAGCGAGCGAGCAGTACTTC	CASSQRRAASEQYF
TRBV3-1	-	TRBJ2-6	many	TGTGCCAGCAGCCAAGATAGAGGGGCTGGGGCCAACGTCCTGACTTTC	CASSQDRGAGANVLTF
TRBV7-8	TRBD1	TRBJ1-5	many	TGTGCCAGCAGCTTAGGACAGGGGCCCAGCGGGAATCAGCCCCAGCATTTT	CASSLGQGPSGNQPQHF
TRBV7-2	-	TRBJ1-5	few	TGTGCCAGCAGCTTTCCTCAGGTTGGTCAGCCCCAGCATTTT	CASSFPQVGQPQHF
TRBV5-1	-	TRBJ2-5	few	TGCGCCAGCAGCTTGGAACGATCTAATCTCGCTGAGACCCAGTACTTC	CASSLERSNLAETQYF
TRBV5-8	-	TRBJ2-7	many	TGTGCCAGCAGCTTGGGACAGCTATATCCTAACGAGCAGTACTTC	CASSLGQLYPNEQYF
TRBV6-1	TRBD1	TRBJ2-2	many	TGTGCCAGCACCGAACTCACTACAGGGGGCAAGTACACCGGGGAGCTGTTTTTT	CASTELTTGGKYTGELFF
TRBV20-1	-	TRBJ2-5	many	TGCAGTGCTAGAGAAGTCGGGGGGACCCAGTACTTC	CSAREVGGTQYF
TRBV20-1	-	TRBJ1-1	many	TGCAGTGCTGAACGCACCCGGGCCAACACTGAAGCTTTCTTT	CSAERTRANTEAFF
TRBV5-1	TRBD2	TRBJ2-7	few	TGCGCCAGCAGCGCGGGGTCTGGCGGGGGCGAGCAGTACTTC	CASSAGSGGGEQYF
TRBV7-8	-	TRBJ2-3	many	TGTGCCAGCAGCTTAAAGGGCCCTGATACGCAGTATTTT	CASSLKGPDTQYF
TRBV27	-	TRBJ2-1	many	TGTGCCAGCAGTCCGAGGACCGGGGGAGGGCAGTTCTTC	CASSPRTGGGQFF
TRBV5-1	-	TRBJ1-2	many	TGCGCCAGCAGCTTGGTATCTGAAGCCTATGGCTACACCTTC	CASSLVSEAYGYTF
TRBV18	TRBD1	TRBJ2-1	many	TGTGCCAGCTCACCACGGCAGGGGGCCGGCGATGAGCAGTTCTTC	CASSPRQGAGDEQFF
TRBV4-3	TRBD2	TRBJ2-1	many	TGCGCCAGCAGCCAAGATCGTCCGGGAGGGGCGAGTGAGCAGTTCTTC	CASSQDRPGGASEQFF
TRBV24-1	TRBD1	TRBJ2-2	many	TGTGCCACCAGTGAAAAAAGGACAGGGAGGACCGGGGAGCTGTTTTTT	CATSEKRTGRTGELFF
TRBV4-1	-	TRBJ1-5	-	TGCGCCAGCAGCCGAGAGGCAGATCTGGGCAATCAGCCCCAGCATTTT	CASSREADLGNQPQHF
TRBV12-3/TRBV12-4	-	TRBJ1-6	many	TGTGCCAGCAGTACGGGACAACCACCCCTCCACTTT	CASSTGQPPLHF
TRBV10-3	TRBD1	TRBJ2-3	many	TGTGCCATCAGTCCCTTGACAGGGTCGGGCACAGATACGCAGTATTTT	CAISPLTGSGTDTQYF
TRBV5-1	-	TRBJ2-7	few	TGCGCCAGCAGCTTGGGCGGACAGAGCTCCTACGAGCAGTACTTC	CASSLGGQSSYEQYF
TRBV20-1	TRBD1	TRBJ1-5	many	TGCAGTGCTAGGACGGGACAGCATCAGCCCCAGCATTTT	CSARTGQHQPQHF